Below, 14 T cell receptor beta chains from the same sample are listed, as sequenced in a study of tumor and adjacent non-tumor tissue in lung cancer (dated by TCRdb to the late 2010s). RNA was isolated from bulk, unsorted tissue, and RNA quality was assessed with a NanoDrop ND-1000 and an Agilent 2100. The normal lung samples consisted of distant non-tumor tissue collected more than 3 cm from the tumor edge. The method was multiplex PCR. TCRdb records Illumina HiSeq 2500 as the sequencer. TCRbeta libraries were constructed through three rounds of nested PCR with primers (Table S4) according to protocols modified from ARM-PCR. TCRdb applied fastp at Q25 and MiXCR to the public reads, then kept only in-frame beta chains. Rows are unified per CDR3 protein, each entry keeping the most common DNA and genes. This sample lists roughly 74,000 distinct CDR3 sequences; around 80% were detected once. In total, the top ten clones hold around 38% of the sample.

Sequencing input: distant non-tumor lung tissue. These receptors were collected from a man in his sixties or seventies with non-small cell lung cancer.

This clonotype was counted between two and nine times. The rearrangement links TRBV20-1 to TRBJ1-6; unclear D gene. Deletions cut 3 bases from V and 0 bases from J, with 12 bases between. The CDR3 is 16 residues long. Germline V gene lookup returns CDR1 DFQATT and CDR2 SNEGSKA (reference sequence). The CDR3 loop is CSARVPPSSYNSPLHF. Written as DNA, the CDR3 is TGCAGTGCTAGGGTTCCCCCGAGCTCCTATAATTCACCCCTCCACTTT.

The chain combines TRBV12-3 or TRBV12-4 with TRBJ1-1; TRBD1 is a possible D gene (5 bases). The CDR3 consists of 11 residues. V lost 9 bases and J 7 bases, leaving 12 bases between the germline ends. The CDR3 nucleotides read TGTGCCAGTTCAAAGGACATTGAAGCTTTCTTT. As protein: CASSKDIEAFF.

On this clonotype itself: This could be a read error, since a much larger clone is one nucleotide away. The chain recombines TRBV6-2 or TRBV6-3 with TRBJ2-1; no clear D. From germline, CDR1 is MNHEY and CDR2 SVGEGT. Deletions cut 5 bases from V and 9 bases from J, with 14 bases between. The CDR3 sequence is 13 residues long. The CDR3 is CASSPEIHSEQFF. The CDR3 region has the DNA TGTGCCAGCAGTCCCGAGATACACAGTGAGCAGTTCTTC.

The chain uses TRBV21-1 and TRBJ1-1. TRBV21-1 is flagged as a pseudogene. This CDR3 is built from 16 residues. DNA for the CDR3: TGTGCCAGCAGCAAAGCGGGGAGGGCAGGTCCCACTGAAGCTTCCTTT. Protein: CASSKAGRAGPTEASF.

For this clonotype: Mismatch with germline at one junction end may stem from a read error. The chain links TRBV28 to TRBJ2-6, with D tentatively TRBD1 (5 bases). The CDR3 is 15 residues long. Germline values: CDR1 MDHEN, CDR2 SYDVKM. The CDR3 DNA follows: TGTGCCAGCAGCCCCATTAGCTCTGGGGCCAACATCCTGACTTTC. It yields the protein CASSPISSGANILTF.

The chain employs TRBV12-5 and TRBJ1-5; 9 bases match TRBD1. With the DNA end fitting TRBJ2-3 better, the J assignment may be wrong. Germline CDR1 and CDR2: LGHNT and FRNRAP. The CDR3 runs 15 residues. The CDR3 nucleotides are TGTGCTAGTGGTTTGGGACAGGGGGTGGACCAGCCCCAGTATTTT. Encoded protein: CASGLGQGVDQPQYF.

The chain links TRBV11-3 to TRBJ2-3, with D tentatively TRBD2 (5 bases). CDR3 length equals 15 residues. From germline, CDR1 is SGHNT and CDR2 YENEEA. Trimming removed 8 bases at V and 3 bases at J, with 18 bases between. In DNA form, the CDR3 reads TGTGCCAGCTCCCGTCGGGATGTAAGTACAGATACGCAGTATTTT. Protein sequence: CASSRRDVSTDTQYF.

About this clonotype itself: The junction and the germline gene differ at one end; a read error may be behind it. The CDR3 spells CASTQDFSRNTIYF. CDR3 DNA: TGCGCCAGCACACAGGACTTCTCTAGAAACACCATATATTTT. The chain combines TRBV5-1 with TRBJ1-3; D is possibly TRBD1 (5 bases). The germline gives CDR1 SGHRS, CDR2 YFSETQ. The CDR3 totals 14 residues.

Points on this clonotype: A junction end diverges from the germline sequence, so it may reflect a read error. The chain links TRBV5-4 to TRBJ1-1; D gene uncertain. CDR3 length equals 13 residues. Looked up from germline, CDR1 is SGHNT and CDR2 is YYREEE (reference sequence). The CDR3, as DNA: TGTACCAGGAGCGGCAGTATGAACACTGAAGCTTTCTTT. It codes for CTRSGSMNTEAFF.

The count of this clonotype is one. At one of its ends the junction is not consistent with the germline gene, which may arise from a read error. This CDR3 is CASSQDMGGDDYTF. The CDR3 DNA is TGCGCCAGTAGCCAAGATATGGGCGGAGATGACTACACCTTC. The rearrangement joins TRBV4-3 to TRBJ1-2; D is uncertain. Per the germline V gene, CDR1 is LGHNA and CDR2 is YSLEER. The CDR3 is 14 residues long.

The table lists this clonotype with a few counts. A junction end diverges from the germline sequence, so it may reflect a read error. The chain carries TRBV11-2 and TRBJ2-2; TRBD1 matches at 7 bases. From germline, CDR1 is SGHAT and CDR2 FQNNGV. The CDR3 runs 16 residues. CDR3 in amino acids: CASSLLGTGVAGELLF. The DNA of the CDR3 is TGTGCCAGCAGCTTACTGGGCACAGGGGTTGCCGGGGAGCTTCTTTTT.

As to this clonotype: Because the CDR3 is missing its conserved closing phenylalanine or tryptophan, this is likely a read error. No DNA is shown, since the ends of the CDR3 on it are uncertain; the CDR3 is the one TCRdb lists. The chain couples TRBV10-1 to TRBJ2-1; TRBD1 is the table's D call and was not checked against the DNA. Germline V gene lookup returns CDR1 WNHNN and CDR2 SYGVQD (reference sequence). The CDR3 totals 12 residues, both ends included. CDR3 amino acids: CATLTGCDEQLL.

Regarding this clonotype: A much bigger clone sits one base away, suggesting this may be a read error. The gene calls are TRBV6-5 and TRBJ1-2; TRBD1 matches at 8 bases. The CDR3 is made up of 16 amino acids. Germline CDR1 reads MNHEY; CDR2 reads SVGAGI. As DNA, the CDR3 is TGTGCCAGCAGTTACCTAACGGGACAGGCTAACCATGGCTACACCTTC. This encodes CASSYLTGQANHGYTF.

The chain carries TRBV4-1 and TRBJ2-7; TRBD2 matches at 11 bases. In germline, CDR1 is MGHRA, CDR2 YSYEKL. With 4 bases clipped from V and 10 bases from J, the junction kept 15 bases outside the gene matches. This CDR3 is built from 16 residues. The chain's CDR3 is CASSRKLAGEGDDQYF. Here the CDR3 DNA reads TGCGCCAGCAGCCGGAAACTAGCGGGAGAGGGGGATGACCAGTACTTC.